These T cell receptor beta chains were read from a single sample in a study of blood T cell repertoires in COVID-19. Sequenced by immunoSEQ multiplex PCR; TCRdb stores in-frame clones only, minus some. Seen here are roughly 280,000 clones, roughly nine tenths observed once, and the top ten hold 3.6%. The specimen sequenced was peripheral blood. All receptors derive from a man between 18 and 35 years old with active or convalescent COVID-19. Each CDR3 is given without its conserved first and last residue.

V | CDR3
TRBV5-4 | ASSLLRGEGDTQY
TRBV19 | ASSITTFDKLF
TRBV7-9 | ASSLMESPLH
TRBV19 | ASRTRGAGQPQH
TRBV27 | ASSPRDRPNEQF
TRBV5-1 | ASSLRAGTNTGELF
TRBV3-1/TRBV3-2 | ASSQVSGSGNTIY
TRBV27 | ASSSGGGPLNEQY
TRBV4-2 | ASSQVGPAISGANVLT
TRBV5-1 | ASSRDLAGGNEQF
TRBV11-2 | ASSALGRSHYGYT
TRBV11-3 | ASSLNRDYEQY
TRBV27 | ASRPLGQGQRANTEAF
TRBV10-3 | AISDSGGDHKPQH
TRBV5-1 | ASSLGLGQPETQY
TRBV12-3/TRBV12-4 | ASSRGFTDTQY
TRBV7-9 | ASSLGELNNEQF
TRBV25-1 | ASGTGYYGYT
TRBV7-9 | ASSQPGDRGNEQF
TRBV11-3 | ASSLPGQGTDTQY
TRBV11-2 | ASSLESVRNSGNTIY
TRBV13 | ASSRRDSQHGYT
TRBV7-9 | AVDSWDTQY
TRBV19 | ASSSIGQEMTGQETQY
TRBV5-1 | ASSLGRGNYT
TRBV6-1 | ASSEETGSNQPQH
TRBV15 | ATSRDLGRHYGYT
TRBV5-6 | ASSLGLEQY
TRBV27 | ASSLGPIPGDGYT
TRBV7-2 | ASSPEGASGNYEQY
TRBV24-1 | ATRGQGEETEAF
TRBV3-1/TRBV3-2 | ASSQEMGAGRDTQY